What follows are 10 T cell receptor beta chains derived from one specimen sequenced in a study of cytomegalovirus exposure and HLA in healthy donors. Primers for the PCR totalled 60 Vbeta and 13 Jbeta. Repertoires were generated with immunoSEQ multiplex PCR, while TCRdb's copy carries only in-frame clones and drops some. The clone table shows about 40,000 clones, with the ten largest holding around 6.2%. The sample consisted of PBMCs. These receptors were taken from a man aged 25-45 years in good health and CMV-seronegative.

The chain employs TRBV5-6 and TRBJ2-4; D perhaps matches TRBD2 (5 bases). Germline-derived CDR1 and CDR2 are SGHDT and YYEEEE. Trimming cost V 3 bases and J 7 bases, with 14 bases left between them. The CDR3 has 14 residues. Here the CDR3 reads CASSSTDSRNIQYF. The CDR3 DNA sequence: TGTGCCAGCAGCTCGACGGACTCAAGGAACATTCAGTACTTC.

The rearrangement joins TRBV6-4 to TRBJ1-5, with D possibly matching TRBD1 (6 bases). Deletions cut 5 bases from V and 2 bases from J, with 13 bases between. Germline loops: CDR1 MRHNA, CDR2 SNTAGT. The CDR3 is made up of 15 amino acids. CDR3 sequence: CASSKEAGGNQPQHF. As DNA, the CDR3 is TGTGCCAGCAGTAAAGAGGCAGGGGGCAATCAGCCCCAGCATTTT.

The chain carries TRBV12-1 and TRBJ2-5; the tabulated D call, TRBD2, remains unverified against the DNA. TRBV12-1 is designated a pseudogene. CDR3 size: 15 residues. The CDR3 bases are TGTGCCAGCACAAGGACTAGCGGGACCCAAGAGACCCAGTACTTC. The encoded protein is CASTRTSGTQETQYF.

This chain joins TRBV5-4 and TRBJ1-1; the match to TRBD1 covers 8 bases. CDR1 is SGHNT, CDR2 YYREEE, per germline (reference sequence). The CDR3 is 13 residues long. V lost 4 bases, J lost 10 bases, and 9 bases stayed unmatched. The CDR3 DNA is TGTGCCAGCAGCGAATTGGACAGGGAGGTAGCTTTCTTT. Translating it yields CASSELDREVAFF.

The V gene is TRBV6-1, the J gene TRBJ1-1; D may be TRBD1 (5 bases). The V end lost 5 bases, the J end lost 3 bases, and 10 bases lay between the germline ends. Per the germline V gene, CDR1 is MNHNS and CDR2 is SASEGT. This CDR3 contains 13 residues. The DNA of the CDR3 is TGTGCCAGCAGTAAGGGCAGGGACACTGAAGCTTTCTTT. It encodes CASSKGRDTEAFF.

The CDR3 spells CAWSAGIYEQYF. The CDR3 bases are TGTGCCTGGAGTGCCGGGATCTACGAGCAGTACTTC. The chain carries TRBV30 and TRBJ2-7, with D possibly matching TRBD2 (5 bases). Trimming left V 1 base short and J 3 bases short, with 7 bases between. The CDR3 spans 12 residues. The germline CDR1 and CDR2 sequences are GTSNPN and SVGIG (reference sequence).

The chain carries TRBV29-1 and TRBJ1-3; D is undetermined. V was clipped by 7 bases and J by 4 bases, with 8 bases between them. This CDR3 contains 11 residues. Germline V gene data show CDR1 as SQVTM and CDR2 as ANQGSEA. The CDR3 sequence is CSAKEGNTIYF. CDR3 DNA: TGCAGCGCAAAAGAGGGAAACACCATATATTTT.

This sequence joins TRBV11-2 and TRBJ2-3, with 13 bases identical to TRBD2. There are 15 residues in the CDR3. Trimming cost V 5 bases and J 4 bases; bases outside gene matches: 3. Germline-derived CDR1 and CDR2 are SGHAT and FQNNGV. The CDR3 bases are TGTGCCAGCAGCCAACTAGCGGGAGGGGCAGATACGCAGTATTTT. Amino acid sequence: CASSQLAGGADTQYF.

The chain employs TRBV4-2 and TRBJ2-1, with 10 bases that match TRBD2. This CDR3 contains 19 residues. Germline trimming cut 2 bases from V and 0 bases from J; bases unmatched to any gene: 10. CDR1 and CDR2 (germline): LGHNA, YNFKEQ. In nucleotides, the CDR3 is TGTGCCAGCAGCCAAAGGGCAGCTAGCGGGGGACCCTCCTACAATGAGCAGTTCTTC. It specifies CASSQRAASGGPSYNEQFF.

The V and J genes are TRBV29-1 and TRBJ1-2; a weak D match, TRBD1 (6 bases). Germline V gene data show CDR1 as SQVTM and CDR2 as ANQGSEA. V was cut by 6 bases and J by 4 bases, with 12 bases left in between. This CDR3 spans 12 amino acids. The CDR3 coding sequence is TGCAGCGTAGAACAGGGAGGCTATGGCTACACCTTC. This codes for CSVEQGGYGYTF.